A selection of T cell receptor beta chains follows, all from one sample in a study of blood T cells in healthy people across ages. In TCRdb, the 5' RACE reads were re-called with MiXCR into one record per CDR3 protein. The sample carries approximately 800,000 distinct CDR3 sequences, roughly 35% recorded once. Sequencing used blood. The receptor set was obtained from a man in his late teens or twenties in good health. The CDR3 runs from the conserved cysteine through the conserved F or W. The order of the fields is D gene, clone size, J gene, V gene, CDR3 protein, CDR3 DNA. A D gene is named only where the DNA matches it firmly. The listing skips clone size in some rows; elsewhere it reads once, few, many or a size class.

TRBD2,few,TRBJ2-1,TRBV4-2,CASSQDLGLAGEEQFF,TGTGCCAGCAGCCAAGATCTTGGACTAGCGGGGGAAGAGCAGTTCTTC
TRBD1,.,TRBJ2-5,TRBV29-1,CSAARDRVEEQYF,TGCAGCGCCGCCCGGGACAGGGTCGAGGAGCAGTACTTC
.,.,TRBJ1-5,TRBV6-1,CASTHRAGVNVGNQPQHF,TGTGCCAGCACCCACAGGGCCGGCGTGAATGTCGGCAATCAGCCCCAGCATTTT
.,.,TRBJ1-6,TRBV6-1,CASSEAPGDSDSPLHF,TGTGCCAGCAGTGAAGCGCCGGGGGACTCGGATTCACCCCTCCACTTT
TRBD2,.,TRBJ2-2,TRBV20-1,CSATRTSGAGELFF,TGCAGTGCTACCCGGACTAGCGGGGCCGGGGAGCTGTTTTTT
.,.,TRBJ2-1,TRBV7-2,CASSLVGSADEQFF,TGTGCCAGCAGCTTAGTGGGTAGCGCGGATGAGCAGTTCTTC
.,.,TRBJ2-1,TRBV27,CASSLGQGTNNEQFF,TGTGCCAGCAGTTTGGGGCAGGGGACGAACAATGAGCAGTTCTTC
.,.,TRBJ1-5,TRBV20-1,CSGRAEEHQPQHF,TGCAGTGGGAGAGCGGAGGAACATCAGCCCCAGCATTTT
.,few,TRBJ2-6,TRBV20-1,CSAPSRERSGANVLTF,TGCAGTGCCCCAAGTCGGGAGCGCTCTGGGGCCAACGTCCTGACTTTC
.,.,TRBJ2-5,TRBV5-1,CASSVAGEETQYF,TGCGCCAGCAGCGTGGCTGGGGAAGAGACCCAGTACTTC
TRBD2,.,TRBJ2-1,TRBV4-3,CASSHRLAGDLNEQFF,TGCGCCAGCAGCCACAGACTAGCGGGGGACCTGAATGAGCAGTTCTTC
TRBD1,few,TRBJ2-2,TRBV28,CASTIVGQVNTGELFF,TGTGCCAGCACGATTGTCGGACAGGTGAACACCGGGGAGCTGTTTTTT
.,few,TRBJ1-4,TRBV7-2,CASSVFTSEKLFF,TGTGCCAGCAGCGTGTTTACTAGTGAAAAACTGTTTTTT
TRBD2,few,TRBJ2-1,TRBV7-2,CASSLFGGGATNEQFF,TGTGCCAGCAGCCTTTTCGGCGGGGGGGCTACCAATGAGCAGTTCTTC
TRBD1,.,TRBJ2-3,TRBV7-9,CASSSGQGTATQYF,TGTGCCAGCAGCTCCGGACAGGGCACAGCTACGCAGTATTTT
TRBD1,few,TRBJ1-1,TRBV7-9,CASSLGGTGRGTEAFF,TGTGCCAGCAGCTTAGGAGGGACAGGAAGAGGCACTGAAGCTTTCTTT
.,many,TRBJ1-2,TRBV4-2,CASSQERGRRNGYTF,TGTGCCAGCAGCCAAGAGAGGGGCAGGAGGAATGGCTACACCTTC